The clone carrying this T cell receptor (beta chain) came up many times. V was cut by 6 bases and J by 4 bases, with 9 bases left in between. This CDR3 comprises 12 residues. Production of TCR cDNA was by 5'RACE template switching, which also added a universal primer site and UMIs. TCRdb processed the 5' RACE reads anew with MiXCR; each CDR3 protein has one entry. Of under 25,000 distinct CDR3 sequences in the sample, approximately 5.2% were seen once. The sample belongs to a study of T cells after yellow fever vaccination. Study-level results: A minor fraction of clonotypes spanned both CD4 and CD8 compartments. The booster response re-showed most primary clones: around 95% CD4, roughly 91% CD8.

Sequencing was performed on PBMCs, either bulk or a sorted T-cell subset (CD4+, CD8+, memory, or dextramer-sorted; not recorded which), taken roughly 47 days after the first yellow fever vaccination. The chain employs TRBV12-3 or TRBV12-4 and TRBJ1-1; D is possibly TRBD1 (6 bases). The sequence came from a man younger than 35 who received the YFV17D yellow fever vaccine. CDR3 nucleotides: TGTGCCAGCAGACAGGGTATCACTGAAGCTTTCTTT. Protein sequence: CASRQGITEAFF.